This TCR beta chain emerged from a study of blood T cell repertoires in COVID-19. Profiling relied on immunoSEQ multiplex PCR, and the TCRdb table lists in-frame clones only, not all of them. This sample has 140,000 or so clones, with roughly 88% found just once. Sequencing input: peripheral blood. This clonotype was sampled from a woman aged 50 to 60 with acute or convalescent COVID-19.

The CDR3 sequence is CASTNRGPWNSPLHF. CDR3 DNA: TGTGCCAGCACCAACAGGGGGCCATGGAATTCACCCCTCCACTTT. The chain carries TRBV27 and TRBJ1-6; TRBD1 agrees at 9 bases. Losses at the gene ends were 7 bases for V and 7 bases for J; bases not matched to a gene: 8. Germline values: CDR1 MNHEY, CDR2 SMNVEV (reference sequence). The CDR3 contains 15 residues.